The present entry profiles one T cell receptor (beta chain) with its context. The study recruited people aged about 18 to 90 years across approximately 24 US areas. Participants' own reports of clinical history determined their cohort assignment. Cohort 3 donors counted as recovered after two negative PCRs, clearance, or resolved symptoms. Study processing details: How many nucleated cells were present was estimated from reference gene primer amplification. TCRdb's copy holds only in-frame clones and misses some; the assay was immunoSEQ multiplex PCR. Clone size and the V and J calls come from that table; the DNA yielded D and trimming. The data contain about 210,000 clones, 80% to 90% of them singletons. V gave up 1 base and J gave up 2 bases; unmatched junction bases: 6. CDR3 length: 17 amino acids. Per the germline V gene, CDR1 is SGHVS and CDR2 is FQNEAQ. These data are taken from a study of blood T cell repertoires in COVID-19.

The source of this sequence is a man younger than 45 who had recovered from COVID-19. Sequenced material: PBMCs or T cells enriched from blood (not recorded which). This chain connects TRBV7-8 to TRBJ2-2, with 8 bases identical to TRBD2. DNA of the CDR3: TGTGCCAGCAGCTTAGTAGGTACTAGCGGAAACACCGGGGAGCTGTTTTTT. Translated, it gives CASSLVGTSGNTGELFF.